One and the same sample provided the 15 T cell receptor beta chains below, sequenced in a study of OX40 agonist ivuxolimab in advanced cancers. Assay: immunoSEQ multiplex PCR; the TCRdb copy retains only in-frame clones and omits some. The table shows tens of thousands of clones, with about four fifths occurring only once. The sequenced sample was CD4+ or CD8+ T cells sorted from blood, obtained in a trial of the OX40 agonist ivuxolimab. These TCRs come from an adult with an advanced solid tumor such as melanoma, head and neck, liver or kidney cancer.

The chain carries TRBV7-3 and TRBJ2-3; 7 bases match TRBD1. CDR1 and CDR2 from the germline V gene are SGHTA and FQGTGA. CDR3 length: 13 residues. J gave up 9 bases and V 3 bases, and 6 bases lay outside the gene matches. This chain's CDR3 is CASSFDRAGTQYF. The CDR3 DNA sequence: TGTGCCAGCAGCTTCGACAGGGCCGGGACGCAGTATTTT. Looking up the rest from reference TRBV7-3 and TRBJ2-3 gives the full variable domain: GAGVSQTPSNKVTEKGKYVELRCDPISGHTALYWYRQSLGQGPEFLIYFQGTGAADDSGLPNDRFFAVRPEGSVSTLKIQRTERGDSAVYLCASSFDRAGTQYFGPGTRLTVL.

The V and J genes are TRBV9 and TRBJ2-1; D is perhaps TRBD2 (6 bases). The length of the CDR3 is 16 residues. From germline, CDR1 is SGDLS and CDR2 YYNGEE. Trimming shortened V by 0 bases and J by 6 bases, and 16 bases separated the two germline ends. In nucleotides, the CDR3 is TGTGCCAGCAGCGTAGGCGGGACTGGGCTAGGCAATGAGCAGTTCTTC. Encoded protein: CASSVGGTGLGNEQFF.

The chain carries TRBV6-4 and TRBJ2-3; 10 bases line up with TRBD2. The V and J ends lost 2 bases and 3 bases, in that order; junction bases with no gene match: 5. The germline CDR1 and CDR2 sequences are MRHNA and SNTAGT. CDR3 length equals 16 residues. CDR3: CASSDQSGGGTDTQYF. The CDR3 region has the DNA TGTGCCAGCAGTGACCAAAGCGGGGGGGGAACAGATACGCAGTATTTT.

The chain recombines TRBV27 with TRBJ2-5; 12 nucleotides line up with TRBD2. CDR1 and CDR2 from the germline V gene are MNHEY and SMNVEV (reference sequence). The J segment lost 6 bases and the V segment lost 8 bases, leaving 22 bases of the junction unmatched. This CDR3 is 19 amino acids long. As DNA, the CDR3 is TGTGCCAGCGGAGTTTACGCGCCTAGCGGGGGGGCGACGGTGAAGACCCAGTACTTC. This encodes CASGVYAPSGGATVKTQYF.

Only one count was recorded for this clone. The CDR3 DNA sequence: TGTGCCAGTAACCCGACAGGGGTCGATGGAGGCGAGCAGTACTTC. Protein product: CASNPTGVDGGEQYF. The chain recombines TRBV19 with TRBJ2-5, with 8 bases matching TRBD1. The J call may be mistaken, given a closer DNA end match to TRBJ2-7. Germline V lookup: CDR1 LNHDA, CDR2 SQIVND (reference sequence). The CDR3 totals 15 residues.

The J gene is TRBJ2-7, the V gene TRBV9, with 12 bases lining up with TRBD2. Germline trimming cut 4 bases from V and 7 bases from J; bases unmatched to any gene: 9. Germline-derived CDR1 and CDR2 are SGDLS and YYNGEE. The CDR3 sequence is 15 residues long. DNA of the CDR3: TGTGCCAGCAGCCTCCGACTAGCGGGGGATGGAGAGCAGTACTTC. As protein: CASSLRLAGDGEQYF.

V and J are TRBV7-9 and TRBJ2-7; a possible D gene is TRBD1 (5 bases). The V gene's germline CDR1 is SEHNR and CDR2 FQNEAQ (reference sequence). This CDR3 has 15 residues. V was pared by 5 bases and J by 0 bases, with 14 bases between. CDR3 in DNA: TGTGCCAGCAGCATCTCACAGGTGATCTCCTACGAGCAGTACTTC. This sequence encodes CASSISQVISYEQYF.

This clone was recorded only once. The V call is TRBV7-3, the J call TRBJ1-6, with TRBD1 matching 11 bases. V lost 5 bases and J lost 13; bases outside the gene matches: 7. This CDR3 comprises 14 residues. The germline V gene has CDR1 SGHTA and CDR2 FQGTGA. CDR3 sequence reads: CASSQGTGGSPLHF. CDR3 in DNA: TGTGCCAGCAGCCAGGGGACAGGGGGGTCGCCCCTCCACTTT.

This clone was detected only once. This rearrangement joins TRBV12-5 to TRBJ2-1, with 10 positions matching TRBD1. The V gene's germline CDR1 is LGHNT and CDR2 FRNRAP. The CDR3 has 16 residues. The trim removed 2 bases at V and 5 bases at J, leaving 6 bases unmatched. Here the CDR3 DNA reads TGTGCTAGTGGTTTGCCGACAGGGGGCTTAAACAATGAGCAGTTCTTC. Protein product: CASGLPTGGLNNEQFF.

This chain connects TRBV4-1 to TRBJ2-3; D perhaps matches TRBD2 (7 bases). CDR1 is MGHRA and CDR2 is YSYEKL in the germline V gene. This CDR3 has 18 residues. V was clipped by 3 bases and J by 7 bases, with 26 bases between them. CDR3 residues: CASSHTPPRGRQRYTQYF. In DNA, the CDR3 is TGCGCCAGCAGCCACACCCCCCCGCGGGGGCGACAACGGTATACGCAGTATTTT.

This clone was seen once. The gene calls are TRBV28 and TRBJ1-2; 8 bases line up with TRBD1. From germline, CDR1 is MDHEN and CDR2 SYDVKM. Trimming at V came to 1 base and at J to 8 bases, leaving 9 bases not matched to a gene. The CDR3 loop spans 15 amino acids. The CDR3 nucleotides are TGTGCCAGCAGTTTATCGCCGACAGGGGCGAGAGGCTACACCTTC. Amino acids: CASSLSPTGARGYTF.

The chain carries TRBV5-1 and TRBJ1-6; D possibly corresponds to TRBD1 (5 bases). Germline CDR1 and CDR2: SGHRS and YFSETQ. V was cut by 2 bases and J by 6 bases, with 21 bases left in between. This CDR3 region has 18 residues. In DNA form, the CDR3 reads TGCGCCAGCAGCTTATTGGGAGGGGATGGGGGTAGTAATTCACCCCTCCACTTT. The encoded protein is CASSLLGGDGGSNSPLHF.

The rearrangement links TRBV29-1 to TRBJ2-2; D unclear. The germline V gene has CDR1 SQVTM and CDR2 ANQGSEA. The CDR3 contains 15 residues. Trimming stripped 5 bases from V and 4 bases from J, with 17 bases between. DNA of the CDR3: TGCAGCGTTACCTGGGGTCTACCGGGCACCGGGGAGCTGTTTTTT. It yields the protein CSVTWGLPGTGELFF.

This clone was observed a handful of times. The J gene is TRBJ2-1, the V gene TRBV7-9; TRBD2 aligns across 9 bases. Germline CDR1 and CDR2: SEHNR and FQNEAQ (reference sequence). The CDR3 consists of 14 residues. V gave up 2 bases and J gave up 8 bases; unmatched junction bases: 4. The chain's CDR3 is CASSLWLAGHEQFF. DNA for the CDR3: TGTGCCAGCAGCTTATGGCTAGCGGGGCATGAGCAGTTCTTC.

Only a few counts were recorded for this clone. The chain joins TRBV18 to TRBJ2-1, with D perhaps TRBD1 or TRBD2 (6 bases each). The CDR3 consists of 14 residues. Germline lookup yields CDR1 KGHSH and CDR2 LQKENI. The ends were cut back, 8 bases at V and 7 bases at J, with 18 bases in the middle. DNA of the CDR3: TGTGCCAGCCAAAGGGGGGCAGGGAGGAATGAGCAGTTCTTC. It encodes CASQRGAGRNEQFF.